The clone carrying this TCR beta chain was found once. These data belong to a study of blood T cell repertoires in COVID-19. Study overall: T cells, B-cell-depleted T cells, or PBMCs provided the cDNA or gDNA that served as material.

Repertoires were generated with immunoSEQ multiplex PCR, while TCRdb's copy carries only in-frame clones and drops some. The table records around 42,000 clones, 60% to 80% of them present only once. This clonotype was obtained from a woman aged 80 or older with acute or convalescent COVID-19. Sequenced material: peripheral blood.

The CDR3 spells CASSSQTNTEAFF. The DNA of the CDR3 is TGTGCCAGCAGCAGCCAAACGAACACTGAAGCTTTCTTT. The V and J genes are TRBV14 and TRBJ1-1; D gene ambiguous. The germline V gene encodes CDR1 SGHDN and CDR2 FVKESK. The CDR3 has 13 residues. The V and J ends lost 5 bases and 1 base respectively, with 8 bases between them.